This T cell receptor (beta chain) was observed in a study of shared clonotypes between healthy human individuals. This CDR3 region has 15 residues. With 0 bases clipped from V and 2 bases from J, the junction kept 4 bases outside the gene matches. In germline, CDR1 is SGDLS, CDR2 YYNGEE. Method: immunoSEQ multiplex PCR; TCRdb's copy keeps in-frame clones and lacks some. The table lists around 1,100,000 clones, approximately 80% of them singletons. J is TRBJ2-7 and V is TRBV9; 8 bases line up with TRBD1. The clonotype comes from a man aged 18 to 29 in good health. Some clones in this sample may be carry-over from other donors' samples. Specimen: memory CD4+ T cells from PBMCs. The subset was: CD45RA-negative fraction. In nucleotides, the CDR3 is TGTGCCAGCAGCGTAGCGGACAGGGCCCCCTACGAGCAGTACTTC. Protein product: CASSVADRAPYEQYF.